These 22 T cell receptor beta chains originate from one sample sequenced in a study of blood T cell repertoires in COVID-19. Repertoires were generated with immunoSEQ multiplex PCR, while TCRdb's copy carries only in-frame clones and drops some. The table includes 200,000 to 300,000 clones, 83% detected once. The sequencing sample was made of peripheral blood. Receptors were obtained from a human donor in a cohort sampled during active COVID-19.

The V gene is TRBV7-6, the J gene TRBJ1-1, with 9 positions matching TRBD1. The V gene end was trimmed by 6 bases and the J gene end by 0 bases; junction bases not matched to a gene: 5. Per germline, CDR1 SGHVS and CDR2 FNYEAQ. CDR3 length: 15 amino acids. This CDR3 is CASSSNRGLNTEAFF. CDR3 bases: TGTGCCAGCAGTTCTAACAGGGGGCTGAACACTGAAGCTTTCTTT.

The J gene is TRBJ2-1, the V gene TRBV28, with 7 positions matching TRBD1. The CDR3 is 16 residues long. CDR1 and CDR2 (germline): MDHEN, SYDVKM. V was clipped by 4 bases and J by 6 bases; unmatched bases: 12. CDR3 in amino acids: CASSSLLNRGRNEQFF. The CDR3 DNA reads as TGTGCCAGCAGTTCCCTCCTAAACAGGGGCCGCAATGAGCAGTTCTTC.

The CDR3 is CARSTGNQPQHF. The CDR3 nucleotides read TGTGCCAGATCGACAGGCAATCAGCCCCAGCATTTT. V and J are TRBV19 and TRBJ1-5; D may be TRBD1 (5 bases). V lost 9 bases to trimming and J lost 2 bases, with 8 bases between them. There are 12 residues in the CDR3. From germline, CDR1 is LNHDA and CDR2 SQIVND (reference sequence).

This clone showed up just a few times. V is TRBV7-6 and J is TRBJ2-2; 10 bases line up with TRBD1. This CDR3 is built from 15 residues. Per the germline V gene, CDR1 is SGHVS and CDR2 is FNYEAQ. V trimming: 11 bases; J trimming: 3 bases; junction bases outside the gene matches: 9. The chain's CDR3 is CASRPGQGYTGELFF. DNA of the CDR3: TGTGCCTCCCGACCGGGACAGGGGTACACCGGGGAGCTGTTTTTT.

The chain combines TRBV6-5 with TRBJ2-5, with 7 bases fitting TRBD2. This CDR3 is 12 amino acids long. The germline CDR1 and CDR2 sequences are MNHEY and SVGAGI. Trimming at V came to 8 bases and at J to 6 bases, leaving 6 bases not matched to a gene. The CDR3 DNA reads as TGTGCCAGCGGGGAGGGGCGGCAGACCCAGTACTTC. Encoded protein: CASGEGRQTQYF.

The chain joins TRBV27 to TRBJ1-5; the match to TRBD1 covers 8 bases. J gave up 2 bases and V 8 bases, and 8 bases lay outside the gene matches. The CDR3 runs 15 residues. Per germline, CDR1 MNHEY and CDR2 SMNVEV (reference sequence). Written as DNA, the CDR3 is TGTGCCAGCGGTCGACAGGGGTTAGGCAATCAGCCCCAGCATTTT. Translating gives CASGRQGLGNQPQHF.

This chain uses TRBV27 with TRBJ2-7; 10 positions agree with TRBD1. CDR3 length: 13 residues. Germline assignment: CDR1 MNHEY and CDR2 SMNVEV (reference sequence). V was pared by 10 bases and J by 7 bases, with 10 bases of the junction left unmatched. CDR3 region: CAIPRDRGSEQYF. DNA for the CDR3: TGTGCCATCCCTCGGGACAGGGGTTCGGAGCAGTACTTC.

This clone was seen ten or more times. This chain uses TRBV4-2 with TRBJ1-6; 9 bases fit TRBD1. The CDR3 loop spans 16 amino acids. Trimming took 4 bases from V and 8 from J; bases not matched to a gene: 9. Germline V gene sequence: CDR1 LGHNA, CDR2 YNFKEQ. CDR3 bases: TGTGCCAGCAGCCCAGAATGGGGACAGGGCTATTCACCCCTCCACTTT. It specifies CASSPEWGQGYSPLHF.

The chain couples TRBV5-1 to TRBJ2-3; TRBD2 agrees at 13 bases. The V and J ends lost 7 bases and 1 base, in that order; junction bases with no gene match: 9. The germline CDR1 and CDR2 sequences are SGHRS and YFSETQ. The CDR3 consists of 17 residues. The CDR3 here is CASRGTSGALGTDTQYF. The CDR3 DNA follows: TGCGCCAGCCGGGGGACTAGCGGGGCGTTGGGCACAGATACGCAGTATTTT.

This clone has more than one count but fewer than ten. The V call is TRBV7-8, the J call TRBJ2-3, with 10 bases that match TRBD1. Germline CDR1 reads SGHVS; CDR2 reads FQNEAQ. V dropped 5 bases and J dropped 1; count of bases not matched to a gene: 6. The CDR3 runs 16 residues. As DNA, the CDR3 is TGTGCCAGCAGCCGACAGGGGGCGGTCGGCACAGATACGCAGTATTTT. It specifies CASSRQGAVGTDTQYF.

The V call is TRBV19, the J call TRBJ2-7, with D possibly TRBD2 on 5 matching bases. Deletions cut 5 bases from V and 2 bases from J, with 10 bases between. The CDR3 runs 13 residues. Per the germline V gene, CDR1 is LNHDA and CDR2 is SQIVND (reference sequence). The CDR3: CASSPGYTYEQYF. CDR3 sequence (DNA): TGTGCCAGTAGTCCGGGGTATACCTACGAGCAGTACTTC.

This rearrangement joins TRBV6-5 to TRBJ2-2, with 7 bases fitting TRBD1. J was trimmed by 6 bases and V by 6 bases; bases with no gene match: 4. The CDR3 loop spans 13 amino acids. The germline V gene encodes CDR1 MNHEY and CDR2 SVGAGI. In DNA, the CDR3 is TGTGCCAGCAGAAGACAGGGACCCGGGGAGCTGTTTTTT. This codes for CASRRQGPGELFF.

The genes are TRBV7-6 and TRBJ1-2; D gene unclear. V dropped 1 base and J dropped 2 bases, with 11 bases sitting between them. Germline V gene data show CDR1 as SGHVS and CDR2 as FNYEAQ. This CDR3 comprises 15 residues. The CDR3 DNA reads TGTGCCAGCAGCTTAGGTCCAGGTTCGAACTATGGCTACACCTTC. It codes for CASSLGPGSNYGYTF.

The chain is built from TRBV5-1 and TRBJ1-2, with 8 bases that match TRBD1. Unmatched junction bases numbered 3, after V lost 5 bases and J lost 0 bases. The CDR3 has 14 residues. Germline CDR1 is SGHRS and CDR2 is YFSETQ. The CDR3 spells CASRTTGANYGYTF. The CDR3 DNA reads TGCGCCAGCAGGACGACAGGGGCTAACTATGGCTACACCTTC.

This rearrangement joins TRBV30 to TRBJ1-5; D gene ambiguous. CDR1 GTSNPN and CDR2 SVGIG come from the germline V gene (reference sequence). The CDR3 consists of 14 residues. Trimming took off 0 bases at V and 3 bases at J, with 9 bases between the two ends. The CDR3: CAWSVVRFNQPQHF. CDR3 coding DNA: TGTGCCTGGAGTGTGGTCAGGTTCAATCAGCCCCAGCATTTT.

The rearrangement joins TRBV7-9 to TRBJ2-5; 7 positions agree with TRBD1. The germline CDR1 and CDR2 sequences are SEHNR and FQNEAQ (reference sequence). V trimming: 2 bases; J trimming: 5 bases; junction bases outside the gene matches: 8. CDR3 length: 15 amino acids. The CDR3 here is CASSLIGGVLETQYF. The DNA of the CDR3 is TGTGCCAGCAGCTTAATAGGGGGCGTACTGGAGACCCAGTACTTC. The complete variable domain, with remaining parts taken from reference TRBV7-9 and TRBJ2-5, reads DTGVSQNPRHKITKRGQNVTFRCDPISEHNRLYWYRQTLGQGPEFLTYFQNEAQLEKSRLLSDRFSAERPKGSFSTLEIQRTEQGDSAMYLCASSLIGGVLETQYFGPGTRLLVL.

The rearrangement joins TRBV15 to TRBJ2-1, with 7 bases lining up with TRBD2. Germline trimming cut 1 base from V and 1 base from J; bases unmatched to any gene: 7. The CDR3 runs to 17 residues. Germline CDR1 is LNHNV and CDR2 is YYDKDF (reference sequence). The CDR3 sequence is CATSRVQRGVSYNEQFF. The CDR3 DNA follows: TGTGCCACCAGCAGAGTCCAACGGGGGGTTTCCTACAATGAGCAGTTCTTC.

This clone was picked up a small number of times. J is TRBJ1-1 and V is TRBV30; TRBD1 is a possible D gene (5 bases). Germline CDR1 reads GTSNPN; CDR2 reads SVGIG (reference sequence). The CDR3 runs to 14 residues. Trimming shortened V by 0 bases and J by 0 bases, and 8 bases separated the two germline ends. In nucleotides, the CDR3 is TGTGCCTGGAGTGTAAGACAGCTGAACACTGAAGCTTTCTTT. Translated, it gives CAWSVRQLNTEAFF.

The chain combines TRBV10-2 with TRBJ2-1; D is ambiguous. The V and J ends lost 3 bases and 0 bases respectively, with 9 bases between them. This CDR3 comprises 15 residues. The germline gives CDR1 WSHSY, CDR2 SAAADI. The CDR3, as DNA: TGCGCCAGCAGTGAACAATTTTCCTCCTACAATGAGCAGTTCTTC. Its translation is CASSEQFSSYNEQFF.

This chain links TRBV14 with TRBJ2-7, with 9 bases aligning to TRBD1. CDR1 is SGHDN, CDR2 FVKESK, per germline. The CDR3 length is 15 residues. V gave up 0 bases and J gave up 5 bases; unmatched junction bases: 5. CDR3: CASSQDGDRVHEQYF. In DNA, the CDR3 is TGTGCCAGCAGCCAAGATGGGGACAGGGTGCACGAGCAGTACTTC.

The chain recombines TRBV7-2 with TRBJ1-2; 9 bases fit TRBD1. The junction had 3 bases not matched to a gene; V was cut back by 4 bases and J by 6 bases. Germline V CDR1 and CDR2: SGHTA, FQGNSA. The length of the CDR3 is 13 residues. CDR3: CASSSGTGHGYTF. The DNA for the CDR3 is TGTGCCAGCAGCTCCGGGACAGGGCATGGCTACACCTTC.

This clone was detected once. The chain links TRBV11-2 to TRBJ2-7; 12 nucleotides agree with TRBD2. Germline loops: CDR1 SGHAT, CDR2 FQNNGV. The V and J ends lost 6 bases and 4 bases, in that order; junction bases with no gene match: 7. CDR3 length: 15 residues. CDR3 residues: CASSPLAGGRYEQYF. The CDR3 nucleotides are TGTGCCAGCAGTCCTCTAGCGGGAGGGCGGTACGAGCAGTACTTC.